The next 32 T cell receptor beta chains were all read from a single sample in a study of blood T cell repertoires in COVID-19. Repertoires were generated with immunoSEQ multiplex PCR, while TCRdb's copy carries only in-frame clones and drops some. Of 200,000 to 300,000 clones listed, around 83% were seen once; the top ten hold over 7.5%. Sequences were obtained from peripheral blood. These receptors were collected from a woman of 80 years or more with acute or convalescent COVID-19.

V is TRBV11-2 and J is TRBJ1-4; D perhaps matches TRBD1 (6 bases). Germline loops: CDR1 SGHAT, CDR2 FQNNGV. The CDR3 is 16 amino acids. V was cut by 1 base and J by 7 bases, with 16 bases left in between. The CDR3 is CASSLGPGQGIEKLFF. The CDR3 DNA reads as TGTGCCAGCAGCTTAGGTCCGGGACAAGGAATTGAAAAACTGTTTTTT.

The genes are TRBV5-1 and TRBJ2-2, with 10 nucleotides matching TRBD1. CDR1 and CDR2 from the germline V gene are SGHRS and YFSETQ. V lost 0 bases and J lost 4; bases outside the gene matches: 3. The CDR3 runs to 16 residues. The DNA of the CDR3 is TGCGCCAGCAGCTTGGAGGGGACAGGGGTCACCGGGGAGCTGTTTTTT. Residues: CASSLEGTGVTGELFF.

The chain has TRBV6-5 and TRBJ2-1; 9 positions match TRBD2. There are 16 residues in the CDR3. The V gene end was trimmed by 2 bases and the J gene end by 3 bases; junction bases not matched to a gene: 5. CDR1 is MNHEY and CDR2 is SVGAGI in the germline V gene. The CDR3 sequence is CASSYEGGGGYNEQFF. The DNA for the CDR3 is TGTGCCAGCAGTTACGAGGGCGGGGGGGGCTACAATGAGCAGTTCTTC.

The chain carries TRBV2 and TRBJ1-2; no clear D gene. V was cut by 2 bases and J by 8 bases, with 15 bases left in between. The germline V gene encodes CDR1 SNHLY and CDR2 FYNNEI. The CDR3 extends over 14 amino acids. The CDR3 DNA is TGTGCCAGCAGTGAAACGGTGGACTCGGGGGGCTACACCTTC. Its protein product is CASSETVDSGGYTF. Based on the CDR3 plus reference TRBV2 and TRBJ1-2, the full variable domain is EPEVTQTPSHQVTQMGQEVILRCVPISNHLYFYWYRQILGQKVEFLVSFYNNEISEKSEIFDDQFSVERPDGSNFTLKIRSTKLEDSAMYFCASSETVDSGGYTFGSGTRLTVV.

Here the CDR3 reads CASRRAGTTSYEQYF. CDR3 DNA sequence: TGTGCCAGCAGACGTGCCGGGACTACGTCCTACGAGCAGTACTTC. The chain joins TRBV7-2 to TRBJ2-7; 7 bases align to TRBD2. This CDR3 has 15 amino acids. V dropped 6 bases and J dropped 1; count of bases not matched to a gene: 9. CDR1 is SGHTA and CDR2 is FQGNSA in the germline V gene.

The chain links TRBV3-1 (or the pseudogene TRBV3-2) to TRBJ2-3; 7 bases are a match to TRBD2. CDR1 LGHDT and CDR2 YNNKEL come from the germline V gene (reference sequence). This CDR3 region has 15 residues. Trimming took 5 bases from V and 2 from J; bases not matched to a gene: 7. Here the CDR3 reads CASSSGTKNTDTQYF. DNA for the CDR3: TGTGCCAGCAGCTCCGGGACTAAAAACACAGATACGCAGTATTTT.

The V gene is TRBV11-2, the J gene TRBJ1-3; TRBD1 matches at 7 bases. CDR1 SGHAT and CDR2 FQNNGV come from the germline V gene. CDR3 length equals 15 residues. The J segment lost 4 bases and the V segment lost 4 bases, leaving 7 bases of the junction unmatched. CDR3 sequence reads: CASSSQQGKGNTIYF. The CDR3 region has the DNA TGTGCCAGCAGCTCCCAACAGGGGAAGGGAAACACCATATATTTT.

In its sample, this clone was seen a few times. This sequence joins TRBV19 and TRBJ1-1, with D uncertain. CDR1 and CDR2 from the germline V gene are LNHDA and SQIVND (reference sequence). The germline V and J ends were trimmed by 5 bases and 1 base, with 17 bases remaining between them. This CDR3 comprises 16 residues. The CDR3 here is CASSAPLPSGNTEAFF. DNA for the CDR3: TGTGCCAGTAGTGCTCCCCTCCCCTCAGGGAACACTGAAGCTTTCTTT.

The chain links TRBV18 to TRBJ1-5, with a possible D match to TRBD1 (6 bases). Trimming pared 4 bases from V and 3 bases from J, leaving 10 bases between. CDR1 is KGHSH and CDR2 is LQKENI in the germline V gene. The CDR3 extends over 14 amino acids. CDR3 protein: CASSLRTDNQPQHF. The CDR3 DNA follows: TGTGCCAGCTCACTCAGGACAGACAATCAGCCCCAGCATTTT.

This chain uses TRBV14 with TRBJ2-3; 10 bases are a match to TRBD2. The CDR3 runs to 16 residues. V was clipped by 1 base and J by 5 bases; unmatched bases: 6. CDR1 is SGHDN and CDR2 is FVKESK in the germline V gene. CDR3 DNA sequence: TGTGCCAGCAGCCAAGGAGGGACTAGCGTCAGAGATACGCAGTATTTT. It translates to CASSQGGTSVRDTQYF.

This chain connects TRBV9 to TRBJ2-2; the D is unclear. Germline assignment: CDR1 SGDLS and CDR2 YYNGEE. V dropped 2 bases and J dropped 0 bases, with 11 bases sitting between them. This CDR3 is built from 16 residues. DNA of the CDR3: TGTGCCAGCAGCGTTGGGCGACCTCCGAACACCGGGGAGCTGTTTTTT. This encodes CASSVGRPPNTGELFF.

The chain recombines TRBV12-5 with TRBJ1-1; weak D call: TRBD1 (5 bases). V was trimmed by 5 bases and J by 11 bases, leaving 15 bases between them. This CDR3 has 12 amino acids. Germline V gives CDR1 LGHNT, CDR2 FRNRAP. The CDR3 loop reads CASGMGRRAAFF. The CDR3 region has the DNA TGTGCTAGTGGTATGGGACGGAGAGCGGCTTTCTTT.

The chain links TRBV7-9 to TRBJ2-1, with 7 bases lining up with TRBD1. V lost 3 bases, J lost 7 bases, and 6 bases stayed unmatched. The germline V gene has CDR1 SEHNR and CDR2 FQNEAQ (reference sequence). This CDR3 has 14 residues. Here the CDR3 DNA reads TGTGCCAGCAGCTTCGGGACAGCGGAAAATGAGCAGTTCTTC. Translated, it gives CASSFGTAENEQFF.

The chain links TRBV6-1 to TRBJ1-4; D remains ambiguous. Trimming removed 1 base from V and 7 bases from J, with 10 bases in between. This CDR3 spans 14 amino acids. Germline CDR1 and CDR2: MNHNS and SASEGT. The CDR3 loop reads CASSEDLIGEKLFF. The CDR3 DNA follows: TGTGCCAGCAGTGAAGATTTAATCGGTGAAAAACTGTTTTTT.

This clone was observed a single time. The chain employs TRBV12-1 and TRBJ2-7; TRBD1 is the table's D call, not checked against the DNA. TRBV12-1 is a documented pseudogene. This CDR3 region has 14 residues. The CDR3 sequence is CASSFRGQGDEQYF. The CDR3 DNA reads TGTGCCAGCAGCTTTAGGGGACAGGGGGACGAGCAGTACTTC.

J is TRBJ2-2 and V is TRBV28, with D possibly TRBD1 on 5 matching bases. The length of the CDR3 is 15 residues. Per the germline V gene, CDR1 is MDHEN and CDR2 is SYDVKM. V lost 8 bases to trimming and J lost 3 bases, with 16 bases between them. The CDR3 is CASGRVQGHTGELFF. In nucleotides, the CDR3 is TGTGCCAGCGGAAGGGTCCAGGGCCACACCGGGGAGCTGTTTTTT. The full variable domain, rest sourced from reference TRBV28 and TRBJ2-2, is DVKVTQSSRYLVKRTGEKVFLECVQDMDHENMFWYRQDPGLGLRLIYFSYDVKMKEKGDIPEGYSVSREKKERFSLILESASTNQTSMYLCASGRVQGHTGELFFGEGSRLTVL.

The rearrangement joins TRBV12-3 or TRBV12-4 to TRBJ2-1; TRBD1 might be the D (5 bases). The V end was cut by 4 bases, the J end by 6 bases, with 10 bases between. CDR3 size: 13 residues. The CDR3 nucleotides read TGTGCCAGCAGTTCGCAGGGCCCCAATGAGCAGTTCTTC. This encodes CASSSQGPNEQFF.

The V gene is TRBV18, the J gene TRBJ2-1, with 9 bases aligning to TRBD2. From germline, CDR1 is KGHSH and CDR2 LQKENI. J gave up 8 bases and V 5 bases, and 7 bases lay outside the gene matches. The CDR3 runs 14 residues. The CDR3 protein is CASSSAGGPYEQFF. As DNA, the CDR3 is TGTGCCAGCTCATCCGCGGGGGGGCCGTATGAGCAGTTCTTC.

Note on this clone: The junction does not match germline at one end; this may be a read error. The chain couples TRBV6-5 to TRBJ1-2; the D gene is possibly TRBD1 (5 bases). CDR1 and CDR2 (germline): MNHEY, SVGAGI. The CDR3 is 14 residues long. This CDR3 is CARSSPGGGGGYTF. CDR3 coding DNA: TGTGCCCGCAGTTCCCCGGGCGGGGGGGGTGGCTACACCTTC.

The chain employs TRBV7-2 and TRBJ2-2; TRBD2 matches 8 bases. Losses at the gene ends were 1 base for V and 1 base for J; bases not matched to a gene: 2. This CDR3 is 16 amino acids long. The germline gives CDR1 SGHTA, CDR2 FQGNSA. The chain's CDR3 is CASSLVLAGNTGELFF. The CDR3 DNA follows: TGTGCCAGCAGCTTAGTCCTAGCGGGGAACACCGGGGAGCTGTTTTTT. The full variable domain, its missing parts supplied by reference TRBV7-2 and TRBJ2-2, is GAGVSQSPSNKVTEKGKDVELRCDPISGHTALYWYRQSLGQGLEFLIYFQGNSAPDKSGLPSDRFSAERTGGSVSTLTIQRTQQEDSAVYLCASSLVLAGNTGELFFGEGSRLTVL.

About this clone: Other DNA sequences in this specimen translate into the identical CDR3. The chain recombines TRBV10-3 with TRBJ2-7; maybe TRBD2 (6 bases). CDR1 ENHRY and CDR2 SYGVKD come from the germline V gene. Trimming removed 2 bases at V and 1 base at J, with 6 bases between. This CDR3 contains 13 residues. CDR3 coding DNA: TGTGCCATCAGTGAGGGGGGGTCCTACGAGCAGTACTTC. This gives the protein CAISEGGSYEQYF.

In nucleotides, the CDR3 is TGTGCCAGCAGCTCTTCCGGGACAGGGAGCTATGGCTACACCTTC. Translation: CASSSSGTGSYGYTF. V usage is TRBV11-2 and J usage is TRBJ1-2; 9 bases are shared with TRBD1. Looked up from germline, CDR1 is SGHAT and CDR2 is FQNNGV. CDR3 length: 15 residues. After removal of 4 bases from V and 4 bases from J, the junction contained 7 bases not matched to a gene.

The chain employs TRBV28 and TRBJ1-5; D perhaps matches TRBD1 (6 bases). The ends were cut back, 6 bases at V and 4 bases at J, with 7 bases in the middle. The CDR3 runs to 12 residues. Germline CDR1 reads MDHEN; CDR2 reads SYDVKM. The DNA for the CDR3 is TGTGCCAGCAGGGGGGCTAATCAGCCCCAGCATTTT. Translating gives CASRGANQPQHF.

The V call is TRBV3-1 (or the pseudogene TRBV3-2), the J call TRBJ2-1, with D possibly being TRBD1 (6 bases). The CDR3 covers 15 residues. The germline CDR1 and CDR2 sequences are LGHDT and YNNKEL (reference sequence). Trimming cost V 1 base and J 6 bases, with 13 bases left between them. The CDR3 reads CASSQAGGRANEQFF. CDR3 bases: TGTGCCAGCAGCCAAGCTGGGGGCAGGGCCAATGAGCAGTTCTTC.

The chain recombines TRBV5-4 with TRBJ2-1, with TRBD1 matching over 11 bases. CDR3 length equals 14 residues. Germline values: CDR1 SGHNT, CDR2 YYREEE (reference sequence). V lost 6 bases to trimming and J lost 10 bases; unmatched junction nucleotides: 9. In DNA, the CDR3 is TGTGCCAGCACTAAGGACAGGGGGCTGGGGGAGCAGTTCTTC. Translation: CASTKDRGLGEQFF.

This clone was counted once. This chain connects TRBV5-6 to TRBJ1-5, with D possibly TRBD1 on 6 matching bases. From germline, CDR1 is SGHDT and CDR2 YYEEEE. This CDR3 is 13 amino acids long. Trimming removed 4 bases at V and 4 bases at J, with 9 bases between. DNA for the CDR3: TGTGCCAGCAGCCTTACAGGGAATCAGCCCCAGCATTTT. This sequence encodes CASSLTGNQPQHF.

The chain recombines TRBV12-3 or TRBV12-4 with TRBJ2-4; D perhaps matches TRBD1 (7 bases). The CDR3 length is 13 residues. The V end was cut by 4 bases, the J end by 12 bases, with 16 bases between. CDR3 nucleotides: TGTGCCAGCAGTTCAAGGGGGGACAGACGTCAGTACTTC. This translates into CASSSRGDRRQYF.

The chain uses TRBV28 and TRBJ1-2, with 7 bases fitting TRBD1. The J segment lost 13 bases and the V segment lost 7 bases, leaving 9 bases of the junction unmatched. This CDR3 contains 11 residues. Looked up from germline, CDR1 is MDHEN and CDR2 is SYDVKM. CDR3 sequence (DNA): TGTGCCAGCATCGGACAGGCTAGTTTCACCTTC. Protein sequence: CASIGQASFTF.

V is TRBV11-2 and J is TRBJ2-7, with TRBD2 matching over 9 bases. Germline trimming cut 3 bases from V and 2 bases from J; bases unmatched to any gene: 8. This CDR3 has 16 residues. Germline V gives CDR1 SGHAT, CDR2 FQNNGV. The CDR3 here is CASSFRSSGATYEQYF. The CDR3 nucleotides are TGTGCCAGCAGCTTCCGATCTAGCGGGGCTACCTACGAGCAGTACTTC.

This clone came up once. The chain carries TRBV9 and TRBJ2-1, with TRBD2 matching over 8 bases. Per the germline V gene, CDR1 is SGDLS and CDR2 is YYNGEE. The J segment lost 0 bases and the V segment lost 0 bases, leaving 5 bases of the junction unmatched. This CDR3 comprises 17 residues. The CDR3 DNA sequence: TGTGCCAGCAGCGTAGCTAGCGGGCTTAGCTCCTACAATGAGCAGTTCTTC. Translated: CASSVASGLSSYNEQFF. Looking up the rest from reference TRBV9 and TRBJ2-1 gives the full variable domain: DSGVTQTPKHLITATGQRVTLRCSPRSGDLSVYWYQQSLDQGLQFLIQYYNGEERAKGNILERFSAQQFPDLHSELNLSSLELGDSALYFCASSVASGLSSYNEQFFGPGTRLTVL.

This clone came up once. V and J are TRBV11-2 and TRBJ1-6, with D unresolved. CDR1 and CDR2 from the germline V gene are SGHAT and FQNNGV. This CDR3 spans 13 amino acids. V gave up 5 bases and J gave up 8 bases, with 10 bases separating them. The CDR3 DNA is TGTGCCAGCAGCGGGGAGGGAGATTCACCCCTCCACTTT. Translated, it gives CASSGEGDSPLHF.

The rearrangement joins TRBV6-2 or TRBV6-3 to TRBJ1-2, with 7 bases fitting TRBD1. The CDR3 spans 13 residues. Germline V lookup: CDR1 MNHEY, CDR2 SVGEGT. J was trimmed by 6 bases and V by 0 bases; bases with no gene match: 1. The CDR3: CASSYSTGNGYTF. CDR3 nucleotide sequence: TGTGCCAGCAGTTACTCGACAGGGAATGGCTACACCTTC.